This TCR beta chain was documented in a study of T-cell memory formation after mild COVID-19. This CDR3 comprises 17 residues. The V gene lost 3 bases and the J gene lost 2 bases, with 16 bases spanning the gap. TCRdb processed the 5' RACE reads anew with MiXCR; each CDR3 protein has one entry. The sample includes just over 350,000 distinct CDR3 sequences, around an eighth seen only once; the top ten take around a fifth. The table lists this clonotype with a few counts. Material: PBMCs or a T cell subset sorted from them (not recorded which). V is TRBV12-3 or TRBV12-4 and J is TRBJ2-2, with D possibly matching TRBD2 (6 bases). The clonotype originates from a man between 18 and 29 years old who had mild COVID-19 (a few samples of this study predate the infection). Cell type and time point are not known. The CDR3 DNA is TGTGCCAGCAGTTTCCCCCGGGCGGCGGGAAACACCGGGGAGCTGTTTTTT. It codes for CASSFPRAAGNTGELFF.